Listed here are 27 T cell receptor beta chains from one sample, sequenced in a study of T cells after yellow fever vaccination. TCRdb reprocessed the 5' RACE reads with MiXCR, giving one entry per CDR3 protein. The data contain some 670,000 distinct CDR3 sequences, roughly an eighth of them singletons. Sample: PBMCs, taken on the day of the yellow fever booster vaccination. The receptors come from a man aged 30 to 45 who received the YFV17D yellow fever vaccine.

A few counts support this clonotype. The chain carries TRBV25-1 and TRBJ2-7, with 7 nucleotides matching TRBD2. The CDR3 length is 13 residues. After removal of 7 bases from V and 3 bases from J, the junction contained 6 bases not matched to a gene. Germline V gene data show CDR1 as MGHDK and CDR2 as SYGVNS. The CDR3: CASNPSGLYEQYF. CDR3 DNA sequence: TGTGCCAGCAACCCTAGCGGCCTCTACGAGCAGTACTTC.

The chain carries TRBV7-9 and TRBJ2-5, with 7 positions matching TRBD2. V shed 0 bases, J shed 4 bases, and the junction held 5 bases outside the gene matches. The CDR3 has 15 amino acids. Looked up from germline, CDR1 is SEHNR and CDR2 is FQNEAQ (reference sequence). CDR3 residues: CASSLARGFGETQYF. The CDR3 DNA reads TGTGCCAGCAGCTTAGCGCGGGGGTTTGGAGAGACCCAGTACTTC.

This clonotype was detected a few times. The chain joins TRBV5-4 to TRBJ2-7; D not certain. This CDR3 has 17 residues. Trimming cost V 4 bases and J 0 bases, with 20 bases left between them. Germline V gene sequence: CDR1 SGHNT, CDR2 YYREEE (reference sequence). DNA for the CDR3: TGTGCCAGCAGCCCAACTCTCGGCCTAACTTCCTCCTACGAGCAGTACTTC. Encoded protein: CASSPTLGLTSSYEQYF. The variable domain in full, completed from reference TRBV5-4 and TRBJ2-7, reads ETGVTQSPTHLIKTRGQQVTLRCSSQSGHNTVSWYQQALGQGPQFIFQYYREEENGRGNFPPRFSGLQFPNYSSELNVNALELDDSALYLCASSPTLGLTSSYEQYFGPGTRLTVT.

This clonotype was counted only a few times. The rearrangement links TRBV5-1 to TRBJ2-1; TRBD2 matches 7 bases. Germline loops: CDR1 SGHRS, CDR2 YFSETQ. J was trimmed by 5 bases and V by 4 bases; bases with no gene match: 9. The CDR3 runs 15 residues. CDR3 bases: TGCGCCAGCAGCCAGGGCGGGAGTATAAACAATGAGCAGTTCTTC. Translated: CASSQGGSINNEQFF.

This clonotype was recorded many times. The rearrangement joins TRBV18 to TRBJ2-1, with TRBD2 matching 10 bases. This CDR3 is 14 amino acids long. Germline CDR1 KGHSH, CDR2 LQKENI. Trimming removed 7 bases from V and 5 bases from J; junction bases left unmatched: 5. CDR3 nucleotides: TGTGCCAGCTTCAGCGGGAGGGCCAACAATGAGCAGTTCTTC. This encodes CASFSGRANNEQFF.

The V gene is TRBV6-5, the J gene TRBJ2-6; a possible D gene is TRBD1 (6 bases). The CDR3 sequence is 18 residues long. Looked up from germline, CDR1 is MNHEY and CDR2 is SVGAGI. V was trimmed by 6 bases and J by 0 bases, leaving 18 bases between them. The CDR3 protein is CASSYPWDKNSGANVLTF. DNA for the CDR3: TGTGCCAGCAGCTATCCGTGGGACAAAAACTCTGGGGCCAACGTCCTGACTTTC.

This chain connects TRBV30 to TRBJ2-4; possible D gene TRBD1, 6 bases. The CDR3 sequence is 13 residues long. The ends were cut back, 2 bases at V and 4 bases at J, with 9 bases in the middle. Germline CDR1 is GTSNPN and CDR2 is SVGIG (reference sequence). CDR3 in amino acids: CAWSPGTKNIQYF. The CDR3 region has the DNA TGTGCCTGGAGTCCGGGGACAAAAAACATTCAGTACTTC.

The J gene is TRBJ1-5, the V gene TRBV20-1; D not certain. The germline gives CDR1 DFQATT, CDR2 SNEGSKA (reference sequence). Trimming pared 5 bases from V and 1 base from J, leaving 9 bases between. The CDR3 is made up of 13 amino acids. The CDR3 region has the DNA TGCAGTGCTGGCTTGAGGAGCAATCAGCCCCAGCATTTT. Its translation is CSAGLRSNQPQHF.

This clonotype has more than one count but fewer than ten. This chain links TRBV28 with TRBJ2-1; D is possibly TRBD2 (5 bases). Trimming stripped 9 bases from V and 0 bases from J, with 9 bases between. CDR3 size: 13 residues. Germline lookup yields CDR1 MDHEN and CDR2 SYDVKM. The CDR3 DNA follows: TGTGCCAGGCGGGTGGGCTCCTACAATGAGCAGTTCTTC. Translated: CARRVGSYNEQFF.

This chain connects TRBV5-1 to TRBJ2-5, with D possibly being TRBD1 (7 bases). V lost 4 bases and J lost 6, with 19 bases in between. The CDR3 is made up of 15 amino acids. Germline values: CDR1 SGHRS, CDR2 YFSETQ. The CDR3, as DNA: TGCGCCAGCAGCCTAGCGTTCGGGGACAGCAAGACCCAGTACTTC. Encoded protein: CASSLAFGDSKTQYF. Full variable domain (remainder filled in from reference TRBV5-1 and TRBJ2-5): KAGVTQTPRYLIKTRGQQVTLSCSPISGHRSVSWYQQTPGQGLQFLFEYFSETQRNKGNFPGRFSGRQFSNSRSEMNVSTLELGDSALYLCASSLAFGDSKTQYFGPGTRLLVL.

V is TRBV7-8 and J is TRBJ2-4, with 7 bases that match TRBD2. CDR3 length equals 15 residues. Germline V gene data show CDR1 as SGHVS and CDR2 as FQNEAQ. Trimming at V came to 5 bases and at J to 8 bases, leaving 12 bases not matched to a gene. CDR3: CASSRSGTGGDIQYF. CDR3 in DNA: TGTGCCAGCAGCCGAAGCGGGACGGGTGGGGACATTCAGTACTTC.

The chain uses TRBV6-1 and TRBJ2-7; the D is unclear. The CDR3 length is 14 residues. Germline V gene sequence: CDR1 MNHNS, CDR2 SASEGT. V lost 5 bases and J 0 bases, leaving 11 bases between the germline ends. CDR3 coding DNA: TGTGCCAGCAGTCCGGACGGGTACTCCTACGAGCAGTACTTC. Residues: CASSPDGYSYEQYF.

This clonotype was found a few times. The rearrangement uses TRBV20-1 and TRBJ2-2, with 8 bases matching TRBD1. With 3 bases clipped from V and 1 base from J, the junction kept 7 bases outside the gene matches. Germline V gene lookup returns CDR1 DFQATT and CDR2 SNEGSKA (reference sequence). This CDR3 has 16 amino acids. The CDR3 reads CSARGMGQENTGELFF. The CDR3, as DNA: TGCAGTGCTAGGGGAATGGGACAGGAGAACACCGGGGAGCTGTTTTTT.

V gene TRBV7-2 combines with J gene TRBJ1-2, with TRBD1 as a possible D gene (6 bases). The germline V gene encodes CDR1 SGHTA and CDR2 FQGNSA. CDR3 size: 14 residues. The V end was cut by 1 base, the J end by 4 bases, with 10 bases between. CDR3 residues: CASSLGQDLYGYTF. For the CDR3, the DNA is TGTGCCAGCAGCTTAGGACAGGATCTCTATGGCTACACCTTC.

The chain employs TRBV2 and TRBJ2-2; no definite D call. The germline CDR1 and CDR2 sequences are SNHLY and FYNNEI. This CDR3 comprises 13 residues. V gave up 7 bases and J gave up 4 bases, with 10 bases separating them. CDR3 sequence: CASMSRGTGELFF. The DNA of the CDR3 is TGTGCCAGCATGTCCCGAGGCACCGGGGAGCTGTTTTTT.

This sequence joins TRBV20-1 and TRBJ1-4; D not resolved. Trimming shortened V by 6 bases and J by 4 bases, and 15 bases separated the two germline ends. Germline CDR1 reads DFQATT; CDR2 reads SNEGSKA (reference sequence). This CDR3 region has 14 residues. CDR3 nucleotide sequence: TGCAGTGCCCGGACCCCGCTAAATAATGAAAAACTGTTTTTT. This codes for CSARTPLNNEKLFF.

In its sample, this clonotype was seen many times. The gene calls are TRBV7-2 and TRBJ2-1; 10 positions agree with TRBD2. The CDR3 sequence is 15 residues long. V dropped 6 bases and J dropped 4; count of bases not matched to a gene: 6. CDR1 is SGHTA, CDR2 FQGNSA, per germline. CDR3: CASSTGTSEYNEQFF. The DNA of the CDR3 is TGTGCCAGCAGTACCGGGACTAGCGAGTACAATGAGCAGTTCTTC.

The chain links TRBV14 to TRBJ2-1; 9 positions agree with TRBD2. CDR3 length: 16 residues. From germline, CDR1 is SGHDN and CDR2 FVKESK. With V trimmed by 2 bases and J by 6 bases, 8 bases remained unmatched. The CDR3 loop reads CASSQWTSENFNEQFF. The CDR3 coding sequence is TGTGCCAGCAGCCAATGGACTAGCGAGAACTTCAATGAGCAGTTCTTC.

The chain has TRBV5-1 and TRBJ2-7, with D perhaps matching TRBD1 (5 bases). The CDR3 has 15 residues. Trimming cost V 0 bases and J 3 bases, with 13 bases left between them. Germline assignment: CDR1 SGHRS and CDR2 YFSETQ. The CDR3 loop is CASSLAGAENYEQYF. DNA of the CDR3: TGCGCCAGCAGCTTGGCTGGGGCGGAGAACTACGAGCAGTACTTC.

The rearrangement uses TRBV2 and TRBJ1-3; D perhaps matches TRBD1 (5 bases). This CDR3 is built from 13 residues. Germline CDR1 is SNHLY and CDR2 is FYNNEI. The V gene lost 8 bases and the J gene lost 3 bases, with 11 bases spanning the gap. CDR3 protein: CASQQDFGNTIYF. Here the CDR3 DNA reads TGTGCCAGCCAACAGGACTTTGGAAACACCATATATTTT.

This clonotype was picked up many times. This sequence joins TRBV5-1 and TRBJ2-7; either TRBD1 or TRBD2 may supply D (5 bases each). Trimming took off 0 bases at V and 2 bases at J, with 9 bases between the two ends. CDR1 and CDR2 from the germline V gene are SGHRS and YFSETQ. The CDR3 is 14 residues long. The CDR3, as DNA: TGCGCCAGCAGCTTGGAGGGGACCACCTACGAGCAGTACTTC. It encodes CASSLEGTTYEQYF.

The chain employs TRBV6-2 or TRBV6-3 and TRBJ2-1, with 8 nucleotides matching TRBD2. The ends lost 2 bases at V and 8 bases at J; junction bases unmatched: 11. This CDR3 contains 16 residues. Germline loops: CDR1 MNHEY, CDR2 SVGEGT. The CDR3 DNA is TGTGCCAGCAGTTACCTCAGGGGCGGGAGGTCTGATGAGCAGTTCTTC. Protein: CASSYLRGGRSDEQFF.

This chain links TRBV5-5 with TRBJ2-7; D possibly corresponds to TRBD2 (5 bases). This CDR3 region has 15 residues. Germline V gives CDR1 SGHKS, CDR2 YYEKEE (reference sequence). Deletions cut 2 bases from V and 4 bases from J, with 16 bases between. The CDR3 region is CASSLSPGTLYEQYF. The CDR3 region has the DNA TGTGCCAGCAGCTTATCCCCGGGAACTCTATACGAGCAGTACTTC.

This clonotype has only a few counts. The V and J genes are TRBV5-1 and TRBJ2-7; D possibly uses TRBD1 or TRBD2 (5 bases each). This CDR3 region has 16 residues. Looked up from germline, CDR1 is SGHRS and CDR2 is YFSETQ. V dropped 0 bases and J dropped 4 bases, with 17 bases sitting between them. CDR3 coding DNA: TGCGCCAGCAGCTTGGGTGGTTGGGACGGCATTTACGAGCAGTACTTC. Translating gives CASSLGGWDGIYEQYF.

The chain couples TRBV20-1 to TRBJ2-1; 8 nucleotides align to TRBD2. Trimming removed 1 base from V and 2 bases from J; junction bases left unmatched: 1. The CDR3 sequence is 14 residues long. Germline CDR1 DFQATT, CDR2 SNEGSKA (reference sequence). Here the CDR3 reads CSARAGGPYNEQFF. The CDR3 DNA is TGCAGTGCTAGAGCGGGAGGGCCCTACAATGAGCAGTTCTTC.

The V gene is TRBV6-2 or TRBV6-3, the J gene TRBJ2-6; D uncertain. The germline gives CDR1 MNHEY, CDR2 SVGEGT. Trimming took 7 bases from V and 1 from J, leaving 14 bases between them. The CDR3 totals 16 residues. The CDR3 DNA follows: TGTGCCAGCACCAACTCAGCACTTTCTGGGGCCAACGTCCTGACTTTC. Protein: CASTNSALSGANVLTF.

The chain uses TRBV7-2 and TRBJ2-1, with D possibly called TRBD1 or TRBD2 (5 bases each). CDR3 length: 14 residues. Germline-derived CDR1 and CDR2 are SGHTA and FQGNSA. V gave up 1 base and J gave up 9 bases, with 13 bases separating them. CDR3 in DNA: TGTGCCAGCAGCTTAGTGGCTCAGAGGGGTGAGCAGTTCTTC. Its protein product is CASSLVAQRGEQFF.